This T cell receptor beta chain comes out of a study of cytomegalovirus exposure and HLA in healthy donors. Whole-study findings and limits: Some segments of the V type, notably TRBV6-2 and TRBV6-3, were excluded as indistinguishable. The authors listed approximately 150 TCR beta chains as cytomegalovirus-associated. A later analysis linked a missense variant in DCLRE1C to the trimming of TCR beta V and J genes.

Vbeta (60) and Jbeta (13) primers were used in the PCR. Profiling relied on immunoSEQ multiplex PCR, and the TCRdb table lists in-frame clones only, not all of them. The sample holds more than 200,000 clones, roughly 85% seen once. With regard to this clone: Its cognate antigen is unknown.

The CDR3 is made up of 15 amino acids. Germline loops: CDR1 SGHDT, CDR2 YYEEEE. Between the trimmed V and J ends, which lost 0 bases and 5 bases, there was a span of 14 bases. Among the donors, all were healthy bone marrow donors. The clonotype was recovered from a male donor in good health and CMV-seronegative. This sequence joins TRBV5-6 and TRBJ2-5; TRBD2 is a possible D gene (5 bases). The sample comprised PBMCs. The CDR3 sequence is CASSLEAGSGETQYF. The CDR3 nucleotides are TGTGCCAGCAGCTTGGAGGCCGGGTCGGGGGAGACCCAGTACTTC.